This record concerns one T cell receptor beta chain sequence. Its antigen is not identified. The source of the sample is a study of cytomegalovirus exposure and HLA in healthy donors. Background on the study: The 90 to 150 validation repertoires were produced on the same platform as the 550 to 700 repertoires of the first cohort. This was reported in a later analysis. Study results and caveats: Reportedly, cytomegalovirus status was diagnosed with high sensitivity and specificity. A subsequent analysis found that TCR clusters from the first cohort also tended to co-occur in the 90 to 150 validation repertoires, with 90% to 95% of cluster scores above 0. Cytomegalovirus-associated TCR beta chains were listed, numbering roughly 150.

Assay: immunoSEQ multiplex PCR; the TCRdb copy retains only in-frame clones and omits some. The data hold 260,000 or so clones, with roughly 88% observed a single time. The ends lost 5 bases at V and 0 bases at J; junction bases unmatched: 13. CDR1 SGHVS and CDR2 FNYEAQ come from the germline V gene. CDR3 length: 19 residues. This sequence was found in a woman aged 30 to 39 in good health and CMV-seronegative. Sequencing was performed on PBMCs. V usage is TRBV7-6 and J usage is TRBJ2-1, with 10 bases matching TRBD2. CDR3 bases: TGTGCCAGCAGCCCGAATGGGCTAGCGGGAGCCTCCTCCTACAATGAGCAGTTCTTC. Translated: CASSPNGLAGASSYNEQFF.